The present T cell receptor beta chain was sequenced within a study of T cell responses to AZD1222 COVID-19 vaccine. General study findings and limits: Vaccine-related CD4 TCRs covered spike, predominating at 160-218 and 743-854. Just 5 or 6 AZD1222 recipients tested seropositive at baseline. Spike-specific TCR breadth and depth went up after people got two AZD1222 doses. Females made up more of the donors, who were largely white British, and clonal diversity may have come out too low.

There are 14 residues in the CDR3. CDR1 LGHDT and CDR2 YNNKEL come from the germline V gene (reference sequence). The ends lost 2 bases at V and 5 bases at J; junction bases unmatched: 4. Produced via immunoSEQ multiplex PCR; TCRdb's table is partial and in-frame only. The data show about 150,000 clones, 90% seen once. This clone was counted between two and nine times. The antigen remains undetermined. The input for sequencing was peripheral blood, taken 28 days after the second AZD1222 dose. The TCR was taken from an adult who received the AZD1222 COVID-19 vaccine. This chain joins TRBV3-1 (or the pseudogene TRBV3-2) and TRBJ1-1; 8 nucleotides line up with TRBD1. The CDR3 nucleotides are TGTGCCAGCAGCCAACAGGGGGCAGGGACTGAAGCTTTCTTT. Translating it yields CASSQQGAGTEAFF.